This TCR beta chain was recorded in a study of shared clonotypes between healthy human individuals. TCRdb's table, derived via immunoSEQ multiplex PCR, lists solely in-frame clones and lacks some. The table records 2 million to 2.5 million clones, under 95% of them present only once. CDR3 length: 16 amino acids. Source material: naive CD4+ T cells from PBMCs. Subset indicated: CD45RA+ positively selected. The gene calls are TRBV21-1 and TRBJ1-5; the table's D call, TRBD1, was not checked against the DNA. TRBV21-1 is termed a pseudogene. The origin of this receptor is a man younger than 35 in good health. Some clones in this sample may be carry-over from other donors' samples. The CDR3: CASSKRTGDSNQPQHF. DNA for the CDR3: TGTGCCAGCAGCAAAAGGACAGGGGATAGCAATCAGCCCCAGCATTTT.